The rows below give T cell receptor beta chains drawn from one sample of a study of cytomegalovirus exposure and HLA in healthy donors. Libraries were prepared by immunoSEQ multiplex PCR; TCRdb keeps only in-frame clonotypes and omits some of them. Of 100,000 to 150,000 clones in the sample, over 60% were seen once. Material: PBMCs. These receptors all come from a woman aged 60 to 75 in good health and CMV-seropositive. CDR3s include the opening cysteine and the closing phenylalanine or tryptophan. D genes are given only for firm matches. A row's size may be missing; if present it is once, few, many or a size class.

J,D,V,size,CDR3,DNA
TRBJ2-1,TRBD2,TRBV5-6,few,CASSLGTSAYNEQFF,TGTGCCAGCAGCTTAGGGACTAGCGCATACAATGAGCAGTTCTTC
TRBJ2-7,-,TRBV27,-,CASSLKDGGIYEQYF,TGTGCCAGCAGTTTAAAGGACGGGGGAATATACGAGCAGTACTTC
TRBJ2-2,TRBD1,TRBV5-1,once,CASSPGTGATGELFF,TGCGCCAGCAGCCCTGGGACAGGGGCCACCGGGGAGCTGTTTTTT
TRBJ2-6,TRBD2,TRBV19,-,CASSIWSGRAAGANVLTF,TGTGCCAGTAGTATTTGGAGCGGGAGGGCCGCTGGGGCCAACGTCCTGACTTTC
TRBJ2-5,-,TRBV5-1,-,CASNLGPGGSETQYF,TGCGCCAGCAACTTGGGGCCAGGGGGGAGTGAGACCCAGTACTTC
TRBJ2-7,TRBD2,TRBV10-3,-,CAINPGLAAYEQYF,TGTGCCATCAATCCGGGACTAGCGGCTTACGAGCAGTACTTC
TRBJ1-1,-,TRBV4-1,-,CASSQDPGWYTEAFF,TGCGCCAGCAGCCAAGACCCGGGTTGGTACACTGAAGCTTTCTTT
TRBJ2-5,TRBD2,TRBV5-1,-,CASSLRASGEETQYF,TGCGCCAGCAGCTTGCGAGCTAGCGGGGAGGAGACCCAGTACTTC
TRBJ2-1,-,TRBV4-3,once,CASSQQRGAYNEQFF,TGCGCCAGCAGCCAACAACGGGGTGCCTACAATGAGCAGTTCTTC
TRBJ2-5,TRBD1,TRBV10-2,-,CASSEDRGAETQYF,TGCGCCAGCAGTGAAGACAGGGGGGCAGAGACCCAGTACTTC